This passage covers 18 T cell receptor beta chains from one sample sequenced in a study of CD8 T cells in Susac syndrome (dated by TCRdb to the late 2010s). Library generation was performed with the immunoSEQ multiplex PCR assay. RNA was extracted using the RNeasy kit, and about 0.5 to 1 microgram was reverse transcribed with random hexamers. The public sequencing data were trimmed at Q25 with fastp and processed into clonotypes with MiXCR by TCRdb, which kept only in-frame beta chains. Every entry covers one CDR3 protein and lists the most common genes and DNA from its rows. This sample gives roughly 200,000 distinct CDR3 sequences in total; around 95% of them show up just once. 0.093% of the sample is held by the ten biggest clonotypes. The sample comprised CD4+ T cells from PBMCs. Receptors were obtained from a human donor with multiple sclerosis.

In nucleotides, the CDR3 is TGCAGCGTTGCCGTGGACAGGGATCACATTCAGTACTTC. This translates into CSVAVDRDHIQYF. The V gene is TRBV29-1, the J gene TRBJ2-4, with 8 bases aligning to TRBD1. The CDR3 consists of 13 residues. Germline CDR1 is SQVTM and CDR2 is ANQGSEA. V was pared by 4 bases and J by 8 bases, with 7 bases of the junction left unmatched.

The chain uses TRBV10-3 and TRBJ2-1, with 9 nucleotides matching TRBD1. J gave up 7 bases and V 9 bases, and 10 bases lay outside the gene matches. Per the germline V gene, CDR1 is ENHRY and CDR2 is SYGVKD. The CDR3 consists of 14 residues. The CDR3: CAISPLGQGNEQFF. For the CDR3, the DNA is TGTGCCATTAGTCCGTTAGGACAGGGGAATGAGCAGTTCTTC.

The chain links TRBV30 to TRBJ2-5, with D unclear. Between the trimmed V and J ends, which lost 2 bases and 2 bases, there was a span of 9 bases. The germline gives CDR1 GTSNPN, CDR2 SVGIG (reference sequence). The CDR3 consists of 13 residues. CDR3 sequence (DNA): TGTGCCTGGAGTACAGCCGGTCAAGAGACCCAGTACTTC. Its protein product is CAWSTAGQETQYF.

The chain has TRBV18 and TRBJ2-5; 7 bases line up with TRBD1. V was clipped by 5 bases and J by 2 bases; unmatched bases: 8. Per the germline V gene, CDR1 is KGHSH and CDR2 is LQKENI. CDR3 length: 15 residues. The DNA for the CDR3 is TGTGCCAGCTCAATTAACCGGGACAGTCAAGAGACCCAGTACTTC. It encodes CASSINRDSQETQYF.

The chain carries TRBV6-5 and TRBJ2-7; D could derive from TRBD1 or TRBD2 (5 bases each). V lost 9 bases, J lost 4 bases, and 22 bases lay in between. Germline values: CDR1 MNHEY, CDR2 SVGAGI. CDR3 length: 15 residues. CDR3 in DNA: TGTGCCAGTGAGGTGGCAGGGCCAGGAGGTTACGAGCAGTACTTC. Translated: CASEVAGPGGYEQYF.

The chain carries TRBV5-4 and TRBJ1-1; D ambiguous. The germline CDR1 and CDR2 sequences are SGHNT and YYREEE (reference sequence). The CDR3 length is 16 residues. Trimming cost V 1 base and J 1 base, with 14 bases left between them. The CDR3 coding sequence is TGTGCCAGCAGCTTGTACCAGAATATCGGGAACACTGAAGCTTTCTTT. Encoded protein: CASSLYQNIGNTEAFF.

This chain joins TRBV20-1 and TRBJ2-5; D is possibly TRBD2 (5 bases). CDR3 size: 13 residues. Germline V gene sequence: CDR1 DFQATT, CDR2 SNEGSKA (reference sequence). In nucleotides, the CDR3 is TGCGGGGTGCGGGCGAACGCGCGGGAGACCCAGTACTTC. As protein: CGVRANARETQYF.

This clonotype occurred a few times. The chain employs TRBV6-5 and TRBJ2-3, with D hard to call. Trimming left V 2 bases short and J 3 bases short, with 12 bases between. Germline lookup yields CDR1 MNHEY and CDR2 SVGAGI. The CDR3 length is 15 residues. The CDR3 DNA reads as TGTGCCAGCAGTTACGGGCGCAGTTCGACAGATACGCAGTATTTT. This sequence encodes CASSYGRSSTDTQYF.

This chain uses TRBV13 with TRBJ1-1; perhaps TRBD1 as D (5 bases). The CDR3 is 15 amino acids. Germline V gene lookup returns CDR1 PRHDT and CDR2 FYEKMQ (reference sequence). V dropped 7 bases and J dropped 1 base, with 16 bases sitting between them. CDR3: CASTPSVDRNTEAFF. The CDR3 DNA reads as TGTGCCAGCACCCCCTCCGTCGACAGGAACACTGAAGCTTTCTTT.

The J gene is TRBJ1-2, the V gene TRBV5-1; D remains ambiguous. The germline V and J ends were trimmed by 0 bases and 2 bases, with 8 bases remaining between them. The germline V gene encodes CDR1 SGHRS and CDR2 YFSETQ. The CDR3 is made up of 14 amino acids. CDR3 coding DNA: TGCGCCAGCAGCTTGGATGGGCAAAACTATGGCTACACCTTC. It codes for CASSLDGQNYGYTF.

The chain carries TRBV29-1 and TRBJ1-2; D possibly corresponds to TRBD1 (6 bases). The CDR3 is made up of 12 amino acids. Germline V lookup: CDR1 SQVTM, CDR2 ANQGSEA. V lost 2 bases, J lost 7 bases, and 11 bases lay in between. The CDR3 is CSVEWGALGYTF. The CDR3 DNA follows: TGCAGCGTTGAATGGGGGGCTCTTGGCTACACCTTC. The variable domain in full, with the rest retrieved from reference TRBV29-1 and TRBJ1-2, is SAVISQKPSRDICQRGTSLTIQCQVDSQVTMMFWYRQQPGQSLTLIATANQGSEATYESGFVIDKFPISRPNLTFSTLTVSNMSPEDSSIYLCSVEWGALGYTFGSGTRLTVV.

Written as DNA, the CDR3 is TGCGCCAGCTCCCCGATCTCTACTAATGAGCAGTTCTTC. The encoded protein is CASSPISTNEQFF. The chain employs TRBV5-1 and TRBJ2-1; D ambiguous. The CDR3 runs 13 residues. The germline gives CDR1 SGHRS, CDR2 YFSETQ. V was cut by 7 bases and J by 7 bases, with 15 bases left in between.

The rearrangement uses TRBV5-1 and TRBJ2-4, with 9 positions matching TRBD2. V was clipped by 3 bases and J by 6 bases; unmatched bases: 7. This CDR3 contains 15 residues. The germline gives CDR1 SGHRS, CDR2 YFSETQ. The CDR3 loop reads CASSSLAGEGNIQYF. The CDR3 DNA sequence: TGCGCCAGCAGCTCTTTAGCGGGGGAGGGAAACATTCAGTACTTC.

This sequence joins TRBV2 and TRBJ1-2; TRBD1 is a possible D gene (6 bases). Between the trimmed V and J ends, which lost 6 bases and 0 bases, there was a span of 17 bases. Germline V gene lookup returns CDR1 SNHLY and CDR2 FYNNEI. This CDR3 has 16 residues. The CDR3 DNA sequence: TGTGCCAGCAGGCCAACAGGGTTTCTGGCTAACTATGGCTACACCTTC. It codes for CASRPTGFLANYGYTF. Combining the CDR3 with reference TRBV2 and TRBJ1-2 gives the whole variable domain EPEVTQTPSHQVTQMGQEVILRCVPISNHLYFYWYRQILGQKVEFLVSFYNNEISEKSEIFDDQFSVERPDGSNFTLKIRSTKLEDSAMYFCASRPTGFLANYGYTFGSGTRLTVV.

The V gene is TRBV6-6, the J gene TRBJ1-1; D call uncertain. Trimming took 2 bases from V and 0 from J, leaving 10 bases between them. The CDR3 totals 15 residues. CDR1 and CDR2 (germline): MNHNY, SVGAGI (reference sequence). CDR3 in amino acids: CASSYPRGMNTEAFF. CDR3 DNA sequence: TGTGCCAGCAGTTACCCACGGGGTATGAACACTGAAGCTTTCTTT.

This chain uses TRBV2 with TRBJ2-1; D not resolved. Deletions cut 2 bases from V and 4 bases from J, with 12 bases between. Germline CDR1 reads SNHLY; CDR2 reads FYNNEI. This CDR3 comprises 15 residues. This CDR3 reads CASSESPAAYNEQFF. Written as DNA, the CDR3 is TGTGCCAGCAGTGAATCCCCGGCCGCATACAATGAGCAGTTCTTC.

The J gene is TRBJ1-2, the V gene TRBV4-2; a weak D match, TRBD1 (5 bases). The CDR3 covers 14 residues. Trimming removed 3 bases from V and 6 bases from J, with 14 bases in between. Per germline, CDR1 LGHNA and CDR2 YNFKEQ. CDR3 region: CASSQATGLDGYTF. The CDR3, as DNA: TGTGCCAGCAGCCAGGCCACGGGGCTAGATGGCTACACCTTC.

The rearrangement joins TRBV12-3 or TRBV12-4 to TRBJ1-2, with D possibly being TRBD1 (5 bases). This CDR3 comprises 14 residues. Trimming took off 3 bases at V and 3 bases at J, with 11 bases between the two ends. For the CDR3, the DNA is TGTGCCAGCAGTTTCGCGACAGACTACTATGGCTACACCTTC. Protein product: CASSFATDYYGYTF.